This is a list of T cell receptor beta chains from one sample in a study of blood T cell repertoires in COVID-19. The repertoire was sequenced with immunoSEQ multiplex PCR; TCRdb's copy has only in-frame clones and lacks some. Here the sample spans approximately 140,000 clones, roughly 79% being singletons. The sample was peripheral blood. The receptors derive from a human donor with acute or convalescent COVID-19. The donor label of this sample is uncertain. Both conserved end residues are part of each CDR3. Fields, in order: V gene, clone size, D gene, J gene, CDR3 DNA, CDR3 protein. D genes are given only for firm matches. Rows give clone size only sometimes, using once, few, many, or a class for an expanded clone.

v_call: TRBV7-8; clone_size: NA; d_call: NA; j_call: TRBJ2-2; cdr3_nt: TGTGCCAGCACCGGCAGGGTGGCCGGGGAGCTGTTTTTT; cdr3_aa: CASTGRVAGELFF
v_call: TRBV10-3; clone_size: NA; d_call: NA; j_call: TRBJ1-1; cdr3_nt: TGTGCCATCAGTGTAGCGGGCAGGAACACTGAAGCTTTCTTT; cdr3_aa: CAISVAGRNTEAFF
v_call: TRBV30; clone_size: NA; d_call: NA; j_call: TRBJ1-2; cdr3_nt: TGTGCCTGGGGACATGGCGTCTATGGCTACACCTTC; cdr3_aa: CAWGHGVYGYTF
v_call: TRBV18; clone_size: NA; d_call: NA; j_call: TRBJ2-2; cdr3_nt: TGTGCCAGCTCACCAATCCTCCGGGAGTTCCCCGGGGAGCTGTTTTTT; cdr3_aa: CASSPILREFPGELFF
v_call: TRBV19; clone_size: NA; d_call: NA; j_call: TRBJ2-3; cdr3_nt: TGTGCCAGTAGTATCGGTCTCTGGGAGGCAGATACGCAGTATTTT; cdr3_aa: CASSIGLWEADTQYF
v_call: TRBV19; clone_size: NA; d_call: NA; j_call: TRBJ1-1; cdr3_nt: TGTGCCAGTACTCCGGGACGGAGGGCTGAAGCTTTCTTT; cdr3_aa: CASTPGRRAEAFF
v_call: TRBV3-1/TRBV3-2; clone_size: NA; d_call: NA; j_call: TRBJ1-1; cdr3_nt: TGTGCCAGCAGCCACAGGACTGAAGCTTTCTTT; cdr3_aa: CASSHRTEAFF
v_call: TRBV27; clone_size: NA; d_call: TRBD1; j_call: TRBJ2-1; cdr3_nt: TGTGCCAGCCTGCAGGGGGCGAACTACAATGAGCAGTTCTTC; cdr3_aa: CASLQGANYNEQFF
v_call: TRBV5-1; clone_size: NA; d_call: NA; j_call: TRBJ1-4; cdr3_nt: TGCGCCAGCAGCTCCCGGACGGACCACCAAGGGGAACTGTTTTTT; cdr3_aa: CASSSRTDHQGELFF
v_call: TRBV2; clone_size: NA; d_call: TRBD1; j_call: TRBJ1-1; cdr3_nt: TGTGCCAGCAGTAAGACAGGGAAAGCTTTCTTT; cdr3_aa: CASSKTGKAFF
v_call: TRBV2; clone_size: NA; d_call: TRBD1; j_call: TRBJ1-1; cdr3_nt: TGTGCCAGCAAAGACAGGGGCGCTGAAGCTTTCTTT; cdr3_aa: CASKDRGAEAFF
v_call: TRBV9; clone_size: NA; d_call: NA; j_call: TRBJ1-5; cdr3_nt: TGTGCCAGCAGCGAGGGGAGGGGGGTTCAGCCCCAGCATTTT; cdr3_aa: CASSEGRGVQPQHF
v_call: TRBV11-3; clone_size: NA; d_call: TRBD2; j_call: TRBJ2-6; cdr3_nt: TGTGCCAGCAGCCCGGGGGGGGCTGGGGCCAACGTCCTGACTTTC; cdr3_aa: CASSPGGAGANVLTF
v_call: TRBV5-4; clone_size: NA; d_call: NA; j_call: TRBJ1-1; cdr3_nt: TGTGCCAGCAGCTTCCCCGGACGGAGGGAAGCTTTCTTT; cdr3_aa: CASSFPGRREAFF
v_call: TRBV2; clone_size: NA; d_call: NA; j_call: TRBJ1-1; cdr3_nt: TGTGCCAGCACCCGCCGGGGGGACACTGAAGCTTTCTTT; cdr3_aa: CASTRRGDTEAFF
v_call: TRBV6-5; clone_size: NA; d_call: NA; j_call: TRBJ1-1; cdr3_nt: TGTGCCAGCAGGGGAGCGGGACAACAAAGTGAAGCTTTCTTT; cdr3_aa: CASRGAGQQSEAFF
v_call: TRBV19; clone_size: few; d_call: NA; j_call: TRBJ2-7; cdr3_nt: TGTGCCAGTAGTATAACGGAGGGTGCCTACGAGCAGTACTTC; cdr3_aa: CASSITEGAYEQYF
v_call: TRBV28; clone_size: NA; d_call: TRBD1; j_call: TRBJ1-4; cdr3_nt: TGTGCCAGCAGTGGACAGGGATTGGGTGAAAAACTGTTTTTT; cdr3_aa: CASSGQGLGEKLFF
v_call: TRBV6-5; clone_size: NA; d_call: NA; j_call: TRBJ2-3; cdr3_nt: TGTGCCAGCAGATCACCTAGGACAGATACGCAGTATTTT; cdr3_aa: CASRSPRTDTQYF
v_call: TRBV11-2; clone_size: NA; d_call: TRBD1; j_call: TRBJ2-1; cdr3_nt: TGTGCCAGCAGCCCTACAGGGGGCCGTGCAGGGTACAATGAGCAGTTCTTC; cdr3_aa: CASSPTGGRAGYNEQFF
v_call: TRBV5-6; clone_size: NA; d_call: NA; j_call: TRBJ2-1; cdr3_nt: TGTGCCAGCAGCGCGGGACCGCAGAGCTCCTACAATGAGCAGTTCTTC; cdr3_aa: CASSAGPQSSYNEQFF
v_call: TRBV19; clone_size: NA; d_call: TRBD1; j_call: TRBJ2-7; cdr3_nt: TGTGCCAGTAGTATAAGGGACAGCCACTACGAGCAGTACTTC; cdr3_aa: CASSIRDSHYEQYF
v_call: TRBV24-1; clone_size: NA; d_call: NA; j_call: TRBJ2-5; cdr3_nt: TGTGCCACCAGCCCAGGATACCATAGACAAGAGACCCAGTACTTC; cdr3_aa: CATSPGYHRQETQYF
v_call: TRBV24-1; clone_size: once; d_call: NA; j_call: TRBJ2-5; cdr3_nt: TGTGCCACCAGTGATTTAAGTCCAGCGGTTGAGCAAGAGACCCAGTACTTC; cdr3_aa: CATSDLSPAVEQETQYF
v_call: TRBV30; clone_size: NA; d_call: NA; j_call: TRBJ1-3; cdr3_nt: TGTGCCTGGACCTGGGATGGACTGTCCTCTGGAAACACCATATATTTT; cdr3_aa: CAWTWDGLSSGNTIYF
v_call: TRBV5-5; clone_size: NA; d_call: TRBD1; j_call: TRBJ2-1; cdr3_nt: TGTGCCAGCAGCTCTAGACAGGGGTCCTACAATGAGCAGTTCTTC; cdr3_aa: CASSSRQGSYNEQFF
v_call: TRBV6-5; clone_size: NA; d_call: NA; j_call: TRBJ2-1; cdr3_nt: TGTGCCAGCAGATCGGAGAGGGTATATGAGCAGTTCTTC; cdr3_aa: CASRSERVYEQFF
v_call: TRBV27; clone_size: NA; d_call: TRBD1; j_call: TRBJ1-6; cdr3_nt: TGTGCCAGCACGGAGACAGGGGGTTCACCCCTCCACTTT; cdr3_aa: CASTETGGSPLHF
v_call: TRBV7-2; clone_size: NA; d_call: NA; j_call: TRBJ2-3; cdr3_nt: TGTGCCAGCAGCTTAGCTAGCCCTCCGAATACGCAGTATTTT; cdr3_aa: CASSLASPPNTQYF
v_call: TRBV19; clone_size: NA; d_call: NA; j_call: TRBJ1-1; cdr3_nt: TGTGCCAGTAACGGTTGGAACAAACGGGACACTGAAGCTTTCTTT; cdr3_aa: CASNGWNKRDTEAFF
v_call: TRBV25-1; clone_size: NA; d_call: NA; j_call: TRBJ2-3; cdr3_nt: TGTGCCAGCAGTGAATATGTCACCCAGACAGATACGCAGTATTTT; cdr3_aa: CASSEYVTQTDTQYF
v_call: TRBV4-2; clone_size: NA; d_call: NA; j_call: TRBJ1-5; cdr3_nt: TGTGCCAGCAGCCTCGGGAGCCAGCCCCAGCATTTT; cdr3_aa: CASSLGSQPQHF
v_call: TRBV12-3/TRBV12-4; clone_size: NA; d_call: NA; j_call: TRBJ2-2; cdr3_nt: TGTGCCAGCAGTTTAAGGGAGGACGGGGAGCTGTTTTTT; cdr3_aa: CASSLREDGELFF
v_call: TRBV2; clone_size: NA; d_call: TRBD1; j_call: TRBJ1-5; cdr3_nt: TGTGCCAGCAGTGTCTACAGGGGGAATCAGCCCCAGCATTTT; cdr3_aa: CASSVYRGNQPQHF
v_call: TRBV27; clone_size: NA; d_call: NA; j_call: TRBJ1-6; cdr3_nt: TGTGCCAGCAGTTTACACAGAGAGTCTTATTCACCCCTCCACTTT; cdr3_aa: CASSLHRESYSPLHF
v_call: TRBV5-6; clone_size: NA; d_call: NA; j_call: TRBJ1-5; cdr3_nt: TGTGCCAGCAGCTTCGGACCTACCCAGGGTGGCAATCAGCCCCAGCATTTT; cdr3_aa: CASSFGPTQGGNQPQHF
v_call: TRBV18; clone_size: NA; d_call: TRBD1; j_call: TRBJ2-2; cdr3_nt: TGTGCCAGCTCACCCTGGGGACAGGACACCGGGGAGCTGTTTTTT; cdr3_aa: CASSPWGQDTGELFF
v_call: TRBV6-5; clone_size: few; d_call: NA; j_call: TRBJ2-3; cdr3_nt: TGTACCAGTCAGACGGGGGATACGCAGTATTTT; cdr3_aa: CTSQTGDTQYF
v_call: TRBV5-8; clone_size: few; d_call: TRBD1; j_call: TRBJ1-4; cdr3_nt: TGTGCCAGCAGCTTACAGGGGGAAACGGAAAAACTGTTTTTT; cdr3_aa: CASSLQGETEKLFF
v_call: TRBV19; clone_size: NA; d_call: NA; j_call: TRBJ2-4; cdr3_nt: TGTGCCAGTAGTATGCTAGGCCTTTCCAAAAACATTCAGTACTTC; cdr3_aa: CASSMLGLSKNIQYF
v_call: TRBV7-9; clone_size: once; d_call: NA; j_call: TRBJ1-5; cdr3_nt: TGTGCCAGCAGCCCTGACGGGAATCAGCCCCAGCATTTT; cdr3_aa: CASSPDGNQPQHF
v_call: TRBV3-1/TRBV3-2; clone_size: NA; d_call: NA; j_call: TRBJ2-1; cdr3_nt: TGTGCCAGCAGTCCTTCTCGTGACAATGAGCAGTTCTTC; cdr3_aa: CASSPSRDNEQFF